The 18 T cell receptor beta chains reported below all come from one sample, sequenced in a study of blood T cell repertoires in COVID-19. Sequencing used immunoSEQ multiplex PCR; TCRdb keeps in-frame clones, though not all of them. The sample includes 130,000 to 150,000 clones, around 87% of them seen just once. The sequenced sample consisted of PBMCs or T cells enriched from blood (not recorded which). The receptors come from a man aged 60-69 years who had recovered from COVID-19.

The V gene is TRBV19, the J gene TRBJ2-1; 8 bases agree with TRBD2. CDR1 is LNHDA and CDR2 is SQIVND in the germline V gene (reference sequence). V trimming: 3 bases; J trimming: 6 bases; junction bases outside the gene matches: 7. This CDR3 has 15 amino acids. This CDR3 is CASSMDNGRANEQFF. The CDR3 DNA follows: TGTGCCAGTAGTATGGATAACGGGAGGGCCAATGAGCAGTTCTTC.

This sequence joins TRBV9 and TRBJ2-3; 7 positions agree with TRBD2. Trimming removed 0 bases from V and 5 bases from J; junction bases left unmatched: 9. Germline V CDR1 and CDR2: SGDLS, YYNGEE. The CDR3 length is 16 residues. CDR3 region: CASSVGQRGSGDTQYF. In nucleotides, the CDR3 is TGTGCCAGCAGCGTAGGGCAGCGGGGATCGGGAGATACGCAGTATTTT.

The chain joins TRBV6-1 to TRBJ1-2; TRBD1 agrees at 7 bases. The CDR3 is 18 amino acids. Germline CDR1 and CDR2: MNHNS and SASEGT. The junction had 14 bases not matched to a gene; V was cut back by 2 bases and J by 2 bases. The DNA for the CDR3 is TGTGCCAGCAGTGAATTTGTGTGGAGGGACAGAAAAAACTATGGCTACACCTTC. It encodes CASSEFVWRDRKNYGYTF.

The chain is built from TRBV3-1 (or the pseudogene TRBV3-2) and TRBJ2-5; no clear D. Germline V gene data show CDR1 as LGHDT and CDR2 as YNNKEL (reference sequence). The CDR3 runs to 13 residues. V dropped 1 base and J dropped 5 bases, with 8 bases sitting between them. DNA for the CDR3: TGTGCCAGCAGCCAAGGCCTGCGGGAGACCCAGTACTTC. Its translation is CASSQGLRETQYF.

The chain uses TRBV18 and TRBJ1-4; D is perhaps TRBD1 (5 bases). Germline lookup yields CDR1 KGHSH and CDR2 LQKENI. V was clipped by 1 base and J by 7 bases, with 19 bases between them. This CDR3 contains 17 residues. The CDR3 bases are TGTGCCAGCTCACCACGGCAGGGTCGAAGTGTGGGTGAAAAACTGTTTTTT. This sequence encodes CASSPRQGRSVGEKLFF.

V and J are TRBV5-1 and TRBJ2-1; 11 bases line up with TRBD2. Germline loops: CDR1 SGHRS, CDR2 YFSETQ. With V trimmed by 5 bases and J by 0 bases, 7 bases remained unmatched. The CDR3 runs 17 residues. The CDR3 reads CASSPGLAGFSYNEQFF. The CDR3 DNA reads TGCGCCAGCAGTCCAGGACTAGCGGGCTTCTCCTACAATGAGCAGTTCTTC.

This chain links TRBV7-8 with TRBJ1-1; 9 bases line up with TRBD1. The V and J ends lost 5 bases and 7 bases, in that order; junction bases with no gene match: 8. The CDR3 is 14 residues long. The germline V gene encodes CDR1 SGHVS and CDR2 FQNEAQ. The CDR3: CASSRDYRGREAFF. The DNA for the CDR3 is TGTGCCAGCAGCCGAGACTACAGGGGGCGTGAAGCTTTCTTT.

This chain uses TRBV4-1 with TRBJ2-7; a possible D gene is TRBD1 (6 bases). This CDR3 region has 14 residues. The V end lost 4 bases, the J end lost 5 bases, and 15 bases lay between the germline ends. Germline CDR1 MGHRA, CDR2 YSYEKL. The CDR3 DNA reads TGCGCCAGCAGCCCCGGACAGCTTTTTGACGAGCAGTACTTC. Translation: CASSPGQLFDEQYF.

V and J are TRBV7-8 and TRBJ2-7, with 8 bases identical to TRBD1. Germline V gene data show CDR1 as SGHVS and CDR2 as FQNEAQ. CDR3 length: 14 amino acids. V dropped 5 bases and J dropped 4; count of bases not matched to a gene: 7. Written as DNA, the CDR3 is TGTGCCAGCAGCCCCGGACAGGGTGCGTACGAGCAGTACTTC. Protein sequence: CASSPGQGAYEQYF.

V usage is TRBV28 and J usage is TRBJ1-1; D remains ambiguous. The CDR3 totals 12 residues. Germline V lookup: CDR1 MDHEN, CDR2 SYDVKM. V lost 8 bases to trimming and J lost 3 bases, with 10 bases between them. The CDR3 protein is CASDGGYTEAFF. The CDR3 coding sequence is TGTGCCAGCGACGGAGGATACACTGAAGCTTTCTTT.

The chain employs TRBV18 and TRBJ2-1, with D possibly matching TRBD2 (5 bases). The CDR3 is 16 amino acids. Trimming stripped 1 base from V and 9 bases from J, with 19 bases between. In germline, CDR1 is KGHSH, CDR2 LQKENI. CDR3 protein: CASSPLGGPEMVEQFF. CDR3 DNA: TGTGCCAGCTCACCACTCGGCGGGCCTGAGATGGTTGAGCAGTTCTTC.

The V gene is TRBV19, the J gene TRBJ1-1, with D unclear. In germline, CDR1 is LNHDA, CDR2 SQIVND (reference sequence). The V end lost 1 base, the J end lost 4 bases, and 10 bases lay between the germline ends. This CDR3 is built from 14 residues. The CDR3 nucleotides are TGTGCCAGTAGTATAGGCGGCGAGGGCACTGAAGCTTTCTTT. The encoded protein is CASSIGGEGTEAFF.

V usage is TRBV7-8 and J usage is TRBJ2-5; TRBD1 aligns across 7 bases. Losses at the gene ends were 1 base for V and 0 bases for J; bases not matched to a gene: 8. Looked up from germline, CDR1 is SGHVS and CDR2 is FQNEAQ. The CDR3 consists of 17 residues. The CDR3: CASSLGQRQGHQETQYF. DNA for the CDR3: TGTGCCAGCAGCTTAGGTCAAAGACAGGGCCACCAAGAGACCCAGTACTTC.

The chain uses TRBV2 and TRBJ2-2; the D gene is possibly TRBD1 (6 bases). The CDR3 runs 14 residues. V was clipped by 6 bases and J by 2 bases, with 10 bases between them. Germline V CDR1 and CDR2: SNHLY, FYNNEI. CDR3: CASSRTVNTGELFF. CDR3 DNA: TGTGCCAGCAGCCGGACAGTCAACACCGGGGAGCTGTTTTTT.

The chain joins TRBV18 to TRBJ2-7; 7 bases are shared with TRBD2. The length of the CDR3 is 13 residues. The germline CDR1 and CDR2 sequences are KGHSH and LQKENI. V shed 2 bases and J 6 bases; nucleotides not matched to a gene: 4. The CDR3 spells CASSPRDYSEQYF. The CDR3 DNA reads TGTGCCAGCTCACCAAGGGACTATTCCGAGCAGTACTTC.

The rearrangement joins TRBV2 to TRBJ1-5; TRBD1 is a possible D gene (5 bases). The CDR3 extends over 14 amino acids. CDR1 and CDR2 (germline): SNHLY, FYNNEI. The germline V and J ends were trimmed by 4 bases and 5 bases, with 12 bases remaining between them. This CDR3 reads CASSATGSYQPQHF. The CDR3 DNA reads as TGTGCCAGCAGTGCAACAGGTTCGTATCAGCCCCAGCATTTT.

This sequence joins TRBV19 and TRBJ2-1; a possible D gene is TRBD2 (5 bases). The V end lost 6 bases, the J end lost 0 bases, and 12 bases lay between the germline ends. Germline loops: CDR1 LNHDA, CDR2 SQIVND (reference sequence). The CDR3 is 15 amino acids. The CDR3 sequence: CASRGSGSSYNEQFF. The CDR3 DNA reads TGTGCCAGTAGGGGCAGCGGCAGCTCCTACAATGAGCAGTTCTTC.

The chain carries TRBV14 and TRBJ1-1, with D unresolved. Trimming removed 0 bases at V and 11 bases at J, with 4 bases between. In germline, CDR1 is SGHDN, CDR2 FVKESK. The CDR3 is 10 amino acids. CDR3 nucleotides: TGTGCCAGCAGCCAAGACCAGGCTTTCTTT. It yields the protein CASSQDQAFF.